These 6 T cell receptor beta chains were all obtained from the same sample, sequenced in a study of shared T cell receptors in the human thymus. Only in-frame clones appear in the TCRdb table, and some are missing; sequencing was by immunoSEQ multiplex PCR. Here the sample spans some 400,000 clones, more than 85% being singletons. The sample was thymocytes. All receptors derive from a human donor.

The chain employs TRBV6-5 and TRBJ2-1, with 9 bases that match TRBD2. Germline V CDR1 and CDR2: MNHEY, SVGAGI. The CDR3 contains 15 residues. V lost 6 bases to trimming and J lost 3 bases; unmatched junction nucleotides: 6. Here the CDR3 DNA reads TGTGCCAGCAGGAAACTAGCGGGTAGCTACAATGAGCAGTTCTTC. It yields the protein CASRKLAGSYNEQFF.

V and J are TRBV14 and TRBJ2-7; D gene unclear. The CDR3 consists of 17 residues. Trimming took off 3 bases at V and 0 bases at J, with 18 bases between the two ends. Germline V CDR1 and CDR2: SGHDN, FVKESK. The CDR3 reads CASSHRPSLKGSYEQYF. The CDR3 nucleotides read TGTGCCAGCAGCCACCGACCTTCCCTTAAGGGCTCCTACGAGCAGTACTTC. Variable domain in full (rest from reference TRBV14 and TRBJ2-7): EAGVTQFPSHSVIEKGQTVTLRCDPISGHDNLYWYRRVMGKEIKFLLHFVKESKQDESGMPNNRFLAERTGGTYSTLKVQPAELEDSGVYFCASSHRPSLKGSYEQYFGPGTRLTVT.

This chain uses TRBV28 with TRBJ2-2, with 8 bases aligning to TRBD1. Losses at the gene ends were 4 bases for V and 6 bases for J; bases not matched to a gene: 4. Per germline, CDR1 MDHEN and CDR2 SYDVKM. The CDR3 spans 14 residues. The CDR3: CASSSGQVPGELFF. The CDR3 DNA reads as TGTGCCAGCAGTTCGGGACAGGTTCCCGGGGAGCTGTTTTTT.

This clone was seen just once. The chain is built from TRBV11-2 and TRBJ2-7, with D perhaps matching TRBD1 or TRBD2 (5 bases each). Germline V gene sequence: CDR1 SGHAT, CDR2 FQNNGV. Trimming removed 1 base from V and 2 bases from J, with 18 bases in between. CDR3 length: 17 amino acids. The CDR3 DNA is TGTGCCAGCAGCTTAGCTCTATTCCGGGACGGAACCTACGAGCAGTACTTC. As protein: CASSLALFRDGTYEQYF.

This chain connects TRBV28 to TRBJ1-1; 9 positions match TRBD1. The CDR3 has 18 residues. CDR1 and CDR2 (germline): MDHEN, SYDVKM. Unmatched junction bases numbered 19, after V lost 7 bases and J lost 4 bases. The CDR3 spells CASKPLLRDRGFGTEAFF. For the CDR3, the DNA is TGTGCCAGCAAGCCTCTATTAAGAGACAGGGGGTTTGGCACTGAAGCTTTCTTT.

The CDR3 nucleotides are TGCGCCAGCAGCCACGCTAGGAGGCGAATTACTAGCGGGCGGGAGACCCAGTACTTC. Its protein is CASSHARRRITSGRETQYF. The chain links TRBV4-1 to TRBJ2-5, with TRBD2 matching 9 bases. The germline V gene encodes CDR1 MGHRA and CDR2 YSYEKL. The CDR3 length is 19 residues. Unmatched junction bases numbered 19, after V lost 3 bases and J lost 5 bases.